This T cell receptor beta chain was recovered during a study of shared clonotypes between healthy human individuals. The study's findings and limits: Investigators expected sequencing depth to affect clonotype sharing among donors.

The table came from immunoSEQ multiplex PCR; TCRdb's copy has only in-frame clones and leaves some out. The sample lists about 2.4 million clones, more than 90% occurring once. For this clone: Its antigen is not identified.

This receptor was obtained from a man between 18 and 29 years old in good health. The specimen was naive CD4+ T cells sorted from blood. Subset in this sample: CD45RA+ positively selected.

CDR3 sequence (DNA): TGTGCCAGCAGCGCTGATTATGGGGGCTCACCCCTCCACTTT. Amino acids: CASSADYGGSPLHF. The chain links TRBV9 to TRBJ1-6; perhaps TRBD1 as D (6 bases). Germline-derived CDR1 and CDR2 are SGDLS and YYNGEE. V was shortened by 3 bases and J by 10 bases, with 14 bases between the two germline ends. The CDR3 spans 14 residues.